Listed here is a single T cell receptor (beta chain). Using immunoSEQ multiplex PCR, the repertoire was profiled, and TCRdb retains in-frame clones only, with some absent. The sample includes tens of thousands of clones, 75% to 90% of them seen just once. This entry comes from a study of blood T cell repertoires in COVID-19. The sequence came from a man aged 65 to 79 with active or convalescent COVID-19. The sequenced sample consisted of peripheral blood.

The chain's CDR3 is CAWSWTGRLGYTF. CDR3 nucleotide sequence: TGTGCCTGGAGTTGGACAGGGCGTCTGGGCTACACCTTC. The V gene is TRBV30, the J gene TRBJ1-2; 8 nucleotides align to TRBD1. The germline V gene encodes CDR1 GTSNPN and CDR2 SVGIG (reference sequence). Trimming removed 2 bases from V and 8 bases from J; junction bases left unmatched: 7. This CDR3 has 13 amino acids.